This entry describes one T cell receptor beta chain. It was RNA transcripts that yielded the amplified TCR beta CDR3 regions. The HTBI set primed first-round TCR CDR3 RT-PCR. TCRdb independently ran MiXCR on the multiplex PCR reads; one entry per CDR3 protein. The repertoire holds hundreds of thousands of distinct CDR3 sequences, with around 45% as singletons. Patients counted as stable if ophthalmopathy did not develop within 18 months. The data were taken from a study of T cells in Graves' hyperthyroidism and ophthalmopathy. The CDR3 length is 14 residues. The germline V and J ends were trimmed by 5 bases and 2 bases, with 13 bases remaining between them. Germline V gives CDR1 SGHVS, CDR2 FQNEAQ.

The gene calls are TRBV7-8 and TRBJ2-7, with D perhaps TRBD1 (6 bases). This clonotype was obtained from a woman aged 18-29 years with Graves' hyperthyroidism. Sequenced: peripheral blood or thyroid tissue (not recorded which). The CDR3 sequence is CASSATTGTYEQYF. The CDR3 nucleotides read TGTGCCAGCAGCGCCACGACAGGAACCTACGAGCAGTACTTC. The full variable domain, completed using reference TRBV7-8 and TRBJ2-7, is GAGVSQSPRYKVAKRGQDVALRCDPISGHVSLFWYQQALGQGPEFLTYFQNEAQLDKSGLPSDRFFAERPEGSVSTLKIQRTQQEDSAVYLCASSATTGTYEQYFGPGTRLTVT.